These 9 T cell receptor beta chains were all obtained from the same sample, sequenced in a study of blood T cells in healthy people across ages. Through a sample-barcoded 5' primer and a J-beta primer mix, a second PCR was run for roughly 6 to 11 cycles. TCRdb re-derived calls from the 5' RACE reads in MiXCR, one entry per CDR3 protein. The sample includes just under 550,000 distinct CDR3 sequences, around 24% of them seen just once. The same sample was also used in a study of T cells of mothers and their children.

Material: blood. The receptors stem from a boy between 10 and 17 years old in good health.

This rearrangement joins TRBV28 to TRBJ1-1; D is ambiguous. V lost 4 bases and J 2 bases, leaving 11 bases between the germline ends. The CDR3 covers 14 residues. Germline values: CDR1 MDHEN, CDR2 SYDVKM. In DNA, the CDR3 is TGTGCCAGCAGTTCAGGACCGAGAAACACTGAAGCTTTCTTT. Its protein is CASSSGPRNTEAFF. Full variable domain (outside the CDR3, taken from reference TRBV28 and TRBJ1-1): DVKVTQSSRYLVKRTGEKVFLECVQDMDHENMFWYRQDPGLGLRLIYFSYDVKMKEKGDIPEGYSVSREKKERFSLILESASTNQTSMYLCASSSGPRNTEAFFGQGTRLTVV.

The chain carries TRBV3-1 and TRBJ2-7, with D possibly matching TRBD2 (6 bases). The CDR3 extends over 13 amino acids. The V gene lost 3 bases and the J gene lost 2 bases, with 8 bases spanning the gap. CDR1 is LGHDT and CDR2 is YNNKEL in the germline V gene (reference sequence). The CDR3 protein is CASSQRGAYEQYF. The CDR3, as DNA: TGTGCCAGCAGCCAGCGGGGCGCCTACGAGCAGTACTTC.

This clonotype was detected ten times or more. The rearrangement links TRBV20-1 to TRBJ2-7, with TRBD2 matching over 7 bases. Losses at the gene ends were 1 base for V and 3 bases for J; bases not matched to a gene: 9. The CDR3 contains 15 residues. Germline V CDR1 and CDR2: DFQATT, SNEGSKA (reference sequence). CDR3 amino acids: CSARAPSGGFYEQYF. Here the CDR3 DNA reads TGCAGTGCTAGAGCCCCTAGCGGAGGGTTCTACGAGCAGTACTTC.

This rearrangement joins TRBV9 to TRBJ2-3; D possibly corresponds to TRBD2 (5 bases). CDR1 is SGDLS and CDR2 is YYNGEE in the germline V gene. Trimming left V 3 bases short and J 4 bases short, with 15 bases between. There are 15 residues in the CDR3. CDR3 sequence (DNA): TGTGCCAGCAGCGCAATCTCGGCGAGGGCAGATACGCAGTATTTT. Encoded protein: CASSAISARADTQYF.

J is TRBJ2-5 and V is TRBV3-1; D uncertain. The length of the CDR3 is 15 residues. CDR1 and CDR2 from the germline V gene are LGHDT and YNNKEL (reference sequence). Trimming pared 4 bases from V and 3 bases from J, leaving 15 bases between. The CDR3 region is CASSPIGSRKETQYF. The CDR3 coding sequence is TGTGCCAGCAGCCCCATCGGGTCAAGAAAAGAGACCCAGTACTTC.

J is TRBJ2-7 and V is TRBV13; TRBD1 might be the D (5 bases). Germline CDR1 is PRHDT and CDR2 is FYEKMQ (reference sequence). The CDR3 is 13 amino acids. Trimming shortened V by 5 bases and J by 7 bases, and 15 bases separated the two germline ends. The CDR3 nucleotides read TGTGCCAGCAGCCCCCCGGGTCAGGGTGAGCAGTACTTC. Its translation is CASSPPGQGEQYF.

This clonotype was picked up a small number of times. The chain links TRBV2 to TRBJ2-4; the D is unclear. The CDR3 totals 14 residues. Deletions cut 3 bases from V and 1 base from J, with 7 bases between. Germline CDR1 is SNHLY and CDR2 is FYNNEI. CDR3 protein: CASSDSWAKNIQYF. DNA of the CDR3: TGTGCCAGCAGTGATTCATGGGCCAAAAACATTCAGTACTTC.

This chain uses TRBV29-1 with TRBJ1-4; D is undetermined. Germline CDR1 reads SQVTM; CDR2 reads ANQGSEA. The CDR3 is made up of 12 amino acids. V lost 4 bases and J 7 bases, leaving 10 bases between the germline ends. The CDR3 loop reads CSVGGSSEKLFF. In DNA, the CDR3 is TGCAGCGTTGGAGGATCGTCTGAAAAACTGTTTTTT. Full variable domain (remainder filled in from reference TRBV29-1 and TRBJ1-4): SAVISQKPSRDICQRGTSLTIQCQVDSQVTMMFWYRQQPGQSLTLIATANQGSEATYESGFVIDKFPISRPNLTFSTLTVSNMSPEDSSIYLCSVGGSSEKLFFGSGTQLSVL.

The chain employs TRBV20-1 and TRBJ2-5; tentative D call: TRBD2 (6 bases). The CDR3 covers 13 residues. CDR1 is DFQATT and CDR2 is SNEGSKA in the germline V gene (reference sequence). Between the trimmed V and J ends, which lost 5 bases and 1 base, there was a span of 11 bases. CDR3 region: CSAPGLGQETQYF. For the CDR3, the DNA is TGCAGTGCTCCGGGACTCGGCCAAGAGACCCAGTACTTC.